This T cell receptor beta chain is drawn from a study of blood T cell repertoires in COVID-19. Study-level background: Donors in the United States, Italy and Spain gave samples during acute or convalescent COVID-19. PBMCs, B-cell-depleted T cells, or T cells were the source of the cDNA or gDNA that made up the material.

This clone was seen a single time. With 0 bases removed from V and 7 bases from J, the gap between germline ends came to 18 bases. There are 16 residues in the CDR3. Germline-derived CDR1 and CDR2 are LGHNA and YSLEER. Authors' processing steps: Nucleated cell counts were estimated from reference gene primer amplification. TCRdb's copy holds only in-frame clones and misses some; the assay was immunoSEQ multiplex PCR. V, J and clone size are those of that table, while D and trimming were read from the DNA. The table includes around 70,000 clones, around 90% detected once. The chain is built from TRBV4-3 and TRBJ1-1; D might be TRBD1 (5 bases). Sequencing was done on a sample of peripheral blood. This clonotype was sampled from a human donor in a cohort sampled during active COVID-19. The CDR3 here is CASSQDPGEQAVEAFF. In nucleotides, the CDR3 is TGCGCCAGCAGCCAAGATCCAGGTGAACAGGCGGTTGAAGCTTTCTTT.